There are a few counts of the clone carrying this T cell receptor beta chain. Its antigen is not known. The sample comes from a study of CD8+ T cells in alopecia areata. Study-wide background: Dosing with tofacitinib proceeded for 6 to 18 months, followed by 6 months off drug.

The study's findings and limits: Administration of tofacitinib significantly diminished scalp clonality and expanded CD8+ clones within the top 100.

RNA was extracted and reverse transcribed into cDNA as the sequencing template. Assay: immunoSEQ multiplex PCR; the TCRdb copy retains only in-frame clones and omits some. Among about 200,000 clones, around 66% were seen once, and the ten largest hold around 3.9%. V gave up 5 bases and J gave up 5 bases; unmatched junction bases: 8. Germline-derived CDR1 and CDR2 are SEHNR and FQNEAQ (reference sequence). The CDR3 has 15 residues. Noted treatment: oral pan-JAK inhibitor, 5-10 mg twice daily. Specimens obtained from alopecia areata patients comprised lesional scalp punch biopsies and peripheral blood. Sorting of PBMCs yielded the CD4+ and CD8+ T cells.

The specimen comprised CD4+ T cells sorted from blood, sampled at week 4, from a patient treated with tofacitinib. The sequence was collected from a human donor with alopecia areata. This chain joins TRBV7-9 and TRBJ2-4, with 8 bases identical to TRBD1. DNA for the CDR3: TGTGCCAGCAGCCCGGACAGGGCCACCCAAAACATTCAGTACTTC. Protein product: CASSPDRATQNIQYF. Filled out from reference TRBV7-9 and TRBJ2-4, the complete variable domain reads DTGVSQNPRHKITKRGQNVTFRCDPISEHNRLYWYRQTLGQGPEFLTYFQNEAQLEKSRLLSDRFSAERPKGSFSTLEIQRTEQGDSAMYLCASSPDRATQNIQYFGAGTRLSVL.